This T cell receptor beta chain emerged from a study of CD8+ T cells in alopecia areata. Study summary: In an open-label trial, patients got 5 to 10 mg tofacitinib twice daily.

CD4+ and CD8+ T cells were sorted from PBMCs. Sequencing templates came from extracted RNA that was reverse transcribed into cDNA. Clones were sequenced by immunoSEQ multiplex PCR, and TCRdb holds only the in-frame ones, with some missing. Of about 130,000 clones in the sample, 49% are singletons; the top ten hold roughly a sixth. Study observations and caveats: Higher clonality than in normal scalp was seen in lesional scalp, especially alopecia totalis/universalis.

A single count supports this clone. Its target is unknown. This CDR3 has 16 residues. Germline trimming cut 0 bases from V and 6 bases from J; bases unmatched to any gene: 4. Germline V CDR1 and CDR2: SGHVS, FQNEAQ. This material consisted of CD8+ T cells sorted from blood, taken at week 0. The chain uses TRBV7-8 and TRBJ2-1, with TRBD1 identical over 11 bases. The TCR comes from a human donor with alopecia areata. The CDR3 DNA sequence: TGTGCCAGCAGCTTAGCCGGGACAGGGGGATCCAATGAGCAGTTCTTC. This gives the protein CASSLAGTGGSNEQFF.